One TCR beta chain is described in this entry. Its antigen is as yet unknown. The data originate from a study of shared clonotypes between healthy human individuals. Study outcomes and limitations: Naive subsets typically showed greater estimated richness than memory subsets.

The CDR3 has 14 amino acids. V lost 1 base to trimming and J lost 2 bases, with 10 bases between them. Germline CDR1 is SGHRS and CDR2 is YFSETQ. Nashville, Tennessee was home to all donors, each a Caucasian adult. Libraries were prepared by immunoSEQ multiplex PCR; TCRdb keeps only in-frame clonotypes and omits some of them. The table has around 700,000 clones, around 72% seen once. The sequence was obtained from a woman aged 25 to 45 in good health. The gene calls are TRBV5-1 and TRBJ2-7; the D is unclear. The sequenced sample was memory CD4+ T cells sorted from blood. Subset here: CD45RA-negative fraction. The CDR3 is CASSLLGLAYEQYF. The CDR3 nucleotides read TGCGCCAGCAGCTTGTTGGGATTGGCCTACGAGCAGTACTTC. Based on the CDR3 plus reference TRBV5-1 and TRBJ2-7, the full variable domain is KAGVTQTPRYLIKTRGQQVTLSCSPISGHRSVSWYQQTPGQGLQFLFEYFSETQRNKGNFPGRFSGRQFSNSRSEMNVSTLELGDSALYLCASSLLGLAYEQYFGPGTRLTVT.